These T cell receptor beta chains were read from a single sample in a study of T cell clonotyping in hematopoietic cell transplantation. Only in-frame clones appear in the TCRdb table, and some are missing; sequencing was by immunoSEQ multiplex PCR. This table holds about 7,100 clones, 88% found once. Sequenced material: peripheral blood mononuclear cells, taken before stem cell transplant. All receptors come from a man in his 60s with acute myeloid leukemia. Some clones in this sample may be carry-over from other donors' samples. Both conserved end residues are trimmed from each CDR3.

v_gene	j_gene	CDR3aa
TRBV2	TRBJ2-4	ASSSDTRLDKNIQY
TRBV6-5	TRBJ1-1	ASSHGPEAF
TRBV6-6	TRBJ2-2	ASSYSWRANTGELF
TRBV7-8	TRBJ1-4	ASSPRTGFGEKLF
TRBV2	TRBJ2-2	ASSEGAGGYTGELF
TRBV27	TRBJ2-5	ASSLRRGPQETQY
TRBV11-2	TRBJ2-7	ASSLGTGASYEQY
TRBV6-1	TRBJ1-6	ASSEAGDFGSPLH
TRBV7-8	TRBJ2-6	AGSAGANVLT
TRBV2	TRBJ1-2	ASSEEGRGRYGYT
TRBV28	TRBJ2-3	ASSLTGDTQY
TRBV28	TRBJ2-1	ASANSRASGFNEQF
TRBV11-2	TRBJ2-3	ASLPRLAGGPSATDTQY
TRBV5-1	TRBJ2-1	ASSLGAVSSYNEQF
TRBV2	TRBJ2-3	ASSGLAGAADTQY
TRBV7-8	TRBJ2-7	ASSSSDGWSSYEQY
TRBV5-1	TRBJ2-7	ASSFASPRPYEQY
TRBV18	TRBJ2-7	ASSIQGASSSYEQY
TRBV2	TRBJ1-5	ASNRGRSNQPQH
TRBV6-1	TRBJ2-5	ASSPSGRAEETQY
TRBV2	TRBJ2-1	ASSVDSHSIHEQF
TRBV6-1	TRBJ1-5	ASSDSGRLGNQPQH
TRBV7-8	TRBJ2-7	ASSYRTSGTYEQY
TRBV6-1	TRBJ2-7	ASRTPTSSYEQY
TRBV19	TRBJ2-7	ASSSPNGVGPAYEQY
TRBV19	TRBJ2-1	ASSNLGAINDEQF
TRBV6-1	TRBJ1-4	ASRTLPNEKLF
TRBV5-1	TRBJ2-7	ASTLGGSSYEQY
TRBV11-3	TRBJ2-3	ASSLGLAGGDTQY
TRBV29-1	TRBJ1-5	SVLGQGVQPQH
TRBV19	TRBJ2-7	ASSITTSGYEQY
TRBV28	TRBJ2-7	ASSIPGYEQY
TRBV7-8	TRBJ2-7	ASSPSGTGPYEQY
TRBV6-1	TRBJ2-2	ASRPTGTGELF
TRBV14	TRBJ2-3	ASSQMIGGATDTQY
TRBV5-1	TRBJ2-7	ASSLGPQESYEQY
TRBV27	TRBJ1-1	ASSFSAGLTEAF
TRBV5-4	TRBJ1-2	ASSLNEVNYGYT
TRBV4-3	TRBJ1-2	ASSPTAYYGYT
TRBV6-1	TRBJ2-3	ASSERERTSTDTQY
TRBV5-1	TRBJ2-5	ASSPRGETQY
TRBV7-8	TRBJ1-2	ASSPRQGFLYGYT